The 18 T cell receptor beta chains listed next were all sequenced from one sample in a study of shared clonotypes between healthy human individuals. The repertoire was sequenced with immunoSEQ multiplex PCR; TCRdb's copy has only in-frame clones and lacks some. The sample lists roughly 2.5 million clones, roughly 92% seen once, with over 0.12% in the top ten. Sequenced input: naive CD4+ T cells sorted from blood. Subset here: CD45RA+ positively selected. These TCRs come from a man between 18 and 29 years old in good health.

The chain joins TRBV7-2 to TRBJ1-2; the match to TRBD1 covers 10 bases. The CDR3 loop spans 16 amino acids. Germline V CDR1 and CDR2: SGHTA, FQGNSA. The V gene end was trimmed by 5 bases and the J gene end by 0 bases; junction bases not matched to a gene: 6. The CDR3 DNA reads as TGTGCCAGCAGCAGGACAGGGGGACCTACTAACTATGGCTACACCTTC. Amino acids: CASSRTGGPTNYGYTF.

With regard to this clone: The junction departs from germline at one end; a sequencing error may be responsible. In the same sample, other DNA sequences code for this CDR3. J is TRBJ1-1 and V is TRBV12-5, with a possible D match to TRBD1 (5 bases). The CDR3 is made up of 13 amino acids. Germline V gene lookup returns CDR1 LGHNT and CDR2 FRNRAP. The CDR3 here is CASALGRRTEAFF. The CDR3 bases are TGTGCTAGTGCCTTGGGGCGTCGGACTGAAGCCTTCTTT.

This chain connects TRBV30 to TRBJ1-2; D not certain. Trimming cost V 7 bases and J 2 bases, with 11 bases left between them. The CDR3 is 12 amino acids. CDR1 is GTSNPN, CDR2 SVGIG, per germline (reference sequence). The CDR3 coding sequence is TGTGCCTCCCAAGGAAGGAACTATGGCTACACCTTC. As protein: CASQGRNYGYTF. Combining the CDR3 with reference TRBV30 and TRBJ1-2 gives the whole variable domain SQTIHQWPATLVQPVGSPLSLECTVEGTSNPNLYWYRQAAGRGLQLLFYSVGIGQISSEVPQNLSASRPQDRQFILSSKKLLLSDSGFYLCASQGRNYGYTFGSGTRLTVV.

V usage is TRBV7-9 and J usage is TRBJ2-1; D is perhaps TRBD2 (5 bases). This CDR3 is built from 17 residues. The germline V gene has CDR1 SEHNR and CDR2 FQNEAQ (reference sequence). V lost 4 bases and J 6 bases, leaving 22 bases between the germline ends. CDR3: CASSSPDSESASNEQFF. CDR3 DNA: TGTGCCAGCAGCTCCCCTGATAGCGAATCCGCATCCAATGAGCAGTTCTTC. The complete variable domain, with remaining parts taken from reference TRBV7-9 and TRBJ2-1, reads DTGVSQNPRHKITKRGQNVTFRCDPISEHNRLYWYRQTLGQGPEFLTYFQNEAQLEKSRLLSDRFSAERPKGSFSTLEIQRTEQGDSAMYLCASSSPDSESASNEQFFGPGTRLTVL.

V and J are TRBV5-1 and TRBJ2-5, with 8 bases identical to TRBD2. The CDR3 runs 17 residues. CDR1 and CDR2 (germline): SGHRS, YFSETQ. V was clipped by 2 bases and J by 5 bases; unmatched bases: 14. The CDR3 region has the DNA TGCGCCAGCAGCTTAGCCCCGAGCGGGAGAGCTAGGGAGACCCAGTACTTC. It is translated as CASSLAPSGRARETQYF.

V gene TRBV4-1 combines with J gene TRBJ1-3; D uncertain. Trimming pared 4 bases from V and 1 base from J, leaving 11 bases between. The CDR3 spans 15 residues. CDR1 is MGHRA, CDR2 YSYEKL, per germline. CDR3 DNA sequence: TGCGCCAGCAGCCCGGAGGGAGTATCTGGAAACACCATATATTTT. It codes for CASSPEGVSGNTIYF.

The DNA of the CDR3 is TGTGCCAGCAGCGTAGAAGAGGGAGCCGTATACGAGCAGTACTTC. It encodes CASSVEEGAVYEQYF. The chain employs TRBV9 and TRBJ2-7; perhaps TRBD2 as D (5 bases). Trimming shortened V by 0 bases and J by 4 bases, and 14 bases separated the two germline ends. The CDR3 is 15 residues long. The V gene's germline CDR1 is SGDLS and CDR2 YYNGEE. The variable domain in full, with the rest retrieved from reference TRBV9 and TRBJ2-7, is DSGVTQTPKHLITATGQRVTLRCSPRSGDLSVYWYQQSLDQGLQFLIQYYNGEERAKGNILERFSAQQFPDLHSELNLSSLELGDSALYFCASSVEEGAVYEQYFGPGTRLTVT.

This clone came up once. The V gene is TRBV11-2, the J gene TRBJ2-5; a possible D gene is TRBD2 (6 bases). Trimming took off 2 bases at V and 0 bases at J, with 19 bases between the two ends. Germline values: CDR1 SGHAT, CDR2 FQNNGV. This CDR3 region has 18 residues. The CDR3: CASSLPTRRGLYQETQYF. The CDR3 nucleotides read TGTGCCAGCAGCTTACCGACTCGGAGGGGTTTGTACCAAGAGACCCAGTACTTC.

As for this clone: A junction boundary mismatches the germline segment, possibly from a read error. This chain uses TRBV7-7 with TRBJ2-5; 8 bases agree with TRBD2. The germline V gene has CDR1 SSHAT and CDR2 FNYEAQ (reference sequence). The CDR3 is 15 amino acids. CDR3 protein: CASTREGLAGETQYF. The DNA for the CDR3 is TGTGCTAGCACCCGAGAGGGGCTAGCGGGTGAGACCCAGTACTTC.

CDR3 loop: CASSYSYQNTGELFF. The CDR3 DNA reads as TGTGCCAGCAGTTACTCGTATCAGAACACCGGGGAGCTGTTTTTT. V gene TRBV6-6 combines with J gene TRBJ2-2; D remains ambiguous. V was clipped by 0 bases and J by 1 base, with 6 bases between them. The CDR3 runs 15 residues. Germline V gene lookup returns CDR1 MNHNY and CDR2 SVGAGI (reference sequence).

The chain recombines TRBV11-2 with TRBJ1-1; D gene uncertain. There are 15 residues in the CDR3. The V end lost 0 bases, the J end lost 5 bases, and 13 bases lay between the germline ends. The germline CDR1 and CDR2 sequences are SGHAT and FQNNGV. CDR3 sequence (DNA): TGTGCCAGCAGCTTAGATTCGGCGGCGGGGACTGAAGCTTTCTTT. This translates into CASSLDSAAGTEAFF.

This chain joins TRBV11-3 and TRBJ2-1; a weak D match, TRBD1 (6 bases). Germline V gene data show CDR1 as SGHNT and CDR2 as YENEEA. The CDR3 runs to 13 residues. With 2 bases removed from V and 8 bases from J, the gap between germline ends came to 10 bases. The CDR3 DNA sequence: TGTGCCAGCAGCTTAACCAGGGGCGATGAGCAGTTCTTC. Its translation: CASSLTRGDEQFF.

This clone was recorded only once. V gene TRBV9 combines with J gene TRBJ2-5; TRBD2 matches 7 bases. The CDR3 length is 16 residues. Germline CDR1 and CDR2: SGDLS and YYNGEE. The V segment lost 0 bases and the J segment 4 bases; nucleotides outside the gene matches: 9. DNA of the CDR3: TGTGCCAGCAGCGTAGGGTCGGCGGGAGTAGGAGAGACCCAGTACTTC. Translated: CASSVGSAGVGETQYF.

CDR3 in amino acids: CASRSRDSSYEQYF. CDR3 nucleotide sequence: TGTGCCAGCAGAAGCCGGGACAGCTCCTACGAGCAGTACTTC. The J gene is TRBJ2-7, the V gene TRBV11-2; 7 bases map to TRBD1. Germline assignment: CDR1 SGHAT and CDR2 FQNNGV. This CDR3 spans 14 amino acids. Unmatched junction bases numbered 5, after V lost 6 bases and J lost 0 bases.

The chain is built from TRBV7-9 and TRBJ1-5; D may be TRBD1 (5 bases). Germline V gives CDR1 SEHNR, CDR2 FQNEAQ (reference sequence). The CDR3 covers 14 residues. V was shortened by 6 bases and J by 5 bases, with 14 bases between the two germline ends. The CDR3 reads CASSPGTWDQPQHF. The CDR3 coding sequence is TGTGCCAGCAGTCCCGGGACGTGGGATCAGCCCCAGCATTTT.

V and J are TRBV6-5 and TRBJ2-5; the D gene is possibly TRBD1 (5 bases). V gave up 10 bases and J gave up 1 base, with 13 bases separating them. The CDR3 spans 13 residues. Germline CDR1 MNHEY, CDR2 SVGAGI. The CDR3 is CAIRRTSQETQYF. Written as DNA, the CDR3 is TGTGCCATCCGCCGGACATCCCAAGAGACCCAGTACTTC.

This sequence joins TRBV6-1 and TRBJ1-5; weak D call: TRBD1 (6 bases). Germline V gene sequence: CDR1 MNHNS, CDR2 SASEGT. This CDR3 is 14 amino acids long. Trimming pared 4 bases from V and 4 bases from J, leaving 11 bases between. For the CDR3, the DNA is TGTGCCAGCAGTGCGCTCACAGGGAATCAGCCCCAGCATTTT. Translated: CASSALTGNQPQHF.

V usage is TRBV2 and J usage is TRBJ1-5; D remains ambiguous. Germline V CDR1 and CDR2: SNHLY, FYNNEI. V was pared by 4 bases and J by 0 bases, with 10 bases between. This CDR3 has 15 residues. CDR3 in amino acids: CASSANWGSNQPQHF. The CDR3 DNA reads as TGTGCCAGCAGTGCTAACTGGGGTAGCAATCAGCCCCAGCATTTT.